These T cell receptor beta chains were read from a single sample in a study of tumor-infiltrating lymphocytes in primary liver carcinoma. TCRdb reprocessed the multiplex PCR reads with MiXCR, giving one entry per CDR3 protein. This sample has 30,000 to 40,000 distinct CDR3 sequences, with roughly four fifths found just once. The specimen sequenced was liver tumor tissue from sampling region 4. The receptors were gathered from a man between 40 and 49 years old with primary liver carcinoma and hepatitis B virus infection. The CDR3 runs from the conserved cysteine through the conserved F or W. The D gene is left open where the match is weak. Clone size is not always given. Where it is, it says once, few, many or a class for expanded clones.

D: -; J: TRBJ1-2; V: TRBV6-5; size: -; CDR3: CASSDAGGAIYGYTF; DNA: TGTGCCAGCAGCGACGCGGGGGGCGCGATCTATGGCTACACCTTC
D: -; J: TRBJ2-5; V: TRBV11-2; size: -; CDR3: CASRLLGAGEETPYF; DNA: TGTGCAAGCAGATTATTAGGGGCAGGGGAAGAGACCCCGTACTTC
D: TRBD2; J: TRBJ2-2; V: TRBV6-2/TRBV6-3; size: -; CDR3: CASTIQRGPLAGELFF; DNA: TGTGCCAGCACTATACAGCGGGGCCCCCTCGCCGGGGAGCTGTTTTTT
D: TRBD2; J: TRBJ2-2; V: TRBV7-2; size: -; CDR3: CASIARLADKTGELFF; DNA: TGTGCCAGCATCGCCAGACTAGCGGATAAAACCGGGGAGCTGTTTTTT
D: TRBD2; J: TRBJ2-7; V: TRBV6-1; size: many; CDR3: CASSRTSGRYEQYF; DNA: TGTGCCAGCAGCCGGACTAGCGGGAGATACGAGCAGTACTTC
D: TRBD1; J: TRBJ2-4; V: TRBV27; size: many; CDR3: CASSFSGTGKTQYF; DNA: TGTGCCAGCAGTTTCTCCGGGACAGGGAAGACTCAGTACTTC
D: -; J: TRBJ2-7; V: TRBV11-1; size: -; CDR3: CASRGKRSHEQHF; DNA: TGTGCCAGCAGGGGGAAACGATCCCACGAGCAGCACTTC
D: TRBD1; J: TRBJ2-7; V: TRBV11-2; size: -; CDR3: CAISLAGGPFYYEQYF; DNA: TGTGCCATCAGCTTAGCAGGGGGCCCCTTTTACTACGAGCAGTATTTC
D: -; J: TRBJ2-7; V: TRBV28; size: -; CDR3: CANCPRYEQYF; DNA: TGTGCCAACTGCCCCCGTTACGAGCAGTACTTC
D: TRBD1; J: TRBJ2-2; V: TRBV12-3/TRBV12-4; size: -; CDR3: CDSRSGQGGTGELFF; DNA: TGTGACAGTCGTTCGGGACAGGGAGGAACCGGGGAGCTGTTTTTT